The 25 T cell receptor beta chains below all came from one sample that was sequenced in a study of CD8+CD57+ T cells in acquired aplastic anemia (dated by TCRdb to 2016 to 2019). Expansion of CD8+CD57+ cells had been shown by flow cytometry in the patients chosen for sequencing. Sequencing took place on an Illumina HiSeq 2000. Profiling of TCR beta VDJ combinations and CDR3 sequences used genomic DNA as the template. In TCRdb, the public reads were trimmed at Q25 with fastp and aligned with MiXCR, with productive beta chains retained. Entries that share a CDR3 protein sequence are merged under the most common genes and DNA. The sample profile shows approximately 150,000 distinct CDR3 sequences; more than 45% of them were found once. More than 0.95% of the sample is in the top ten clones. The sequencing sample was made of sorted CD4+, CD8+, or CD8+CD57+ T cells (not recorded which) from PBMCs. The receptors stem from a human donor with aplastic anemia.

This clonotype was counted only a few times. J is TRBJ1-4 and V is TRBV11-2; maybe TRBD1 (6 bases). CDR1 and CDR2 from the germline V gene are SGHAT and FQNNGV. The CDR3 loop spans 15 amino acids. V lost 5 bases and J lost 5, with 15 bases in between. In nucleotides, the CDR3 is TGTGCCAGCAGCGCCGAGATAGGGACAAATGAAAAACTGTTTTTT. Amino acids: CASSAEIGTNEKLFF.

This clonotype was picked up many times. An end of the junction does not agree with germline; a read error may underlie this. The rearrangement links TRBV11-2 to TRBJ2-1, with D uncertain. The germline CDR1 and CDR2 sequences are SGHAT and FQNNGV. The CDR3 has 11 residues. The CDR3 bases are TGTGCCAGCAGCTCCTTCAATGAGCAGTTCTTC. The encoded protein is CASSSFNEQFF.

In this sample, this clonotype turned up a few times. The chain couples TRBV4-1 to TRBJ2-1; 15 bases line up with TRBD2. Germline CDR1 is MGHRA and CDR2 is YSYEKL. V shed 4 bases, J shed 7 bases, and the junction held 5 bases outside the gene matches. This CDR3 spans 16 amino acids. This chain's CDR3 is CASSPGLAGGQNEQFF. The CDR3, as DNA: TGCGCCAGCAGCCCCGGACTAGCGGGGGGGCAAAATGAGCAGTTCTTC.

The J gene is TRBJ1-6, the V gene TRBV6-1; 7 nucleotides agree with TRBD1. J gave up 9 bases and V 6 bases, and 5 bases lay outside the gene matches. CDR1 and CDR2 (germline): MNHNS, SASEGT. The CDR3 is made up of 13 amino acids. Written as DNA, the CDR3 is TGTGCCAGCAGGCAGGGGGTTGGTTCACCCCTCCACTTT. Translation: CASRQGVGSPLHF.

V is TRBV2 and J is TRBJ1-1, with 7 bases matching TRBD1. V shed 7 bases and J 10 bases; nucleotides not matched to a gene: 12. The CDR3 runs 13 residues. The germline gives CDR1 SNHLY, CDR2 FYNNEI. CDR3 DNA: TGTGCCAGCAAAGGCAGGGGGTTGAGTGGAGCTTTCTTT. Translation gives CASKGRGLSGAFF.

This clonotype has ten or more counts. This chain uses TRBV5-6 with TRBJ2-7; TRBD1 matches at 9 bases. This CDR3 contains 15 residues. Trimming removed 4 bases from V and 3 bases from J; junction bases left unmatched: 8. The germline V gene encodes CDR1 SGHDT and CDR2 YYEEEE. The CDR3 coding sequence is TGTGCCAGCAGCCTAGGGGACAGGGACCGCTACGAGCAGTACTTC. Encoded protein: CASSLGDRDRYEQYF.

This clonotype was picked up many times. The chain recombines TRBV2 with TRBJ2-4; possibly TRBD2 for D (7 bases). Between the trimmed V and J ends, which lost 6 bases and 6 bases, there was a span of 12 bases. Germline lookup yields CDR1 SNHLY and CDR2 FYNNEI. This CDR3 region has 13 residues. The CDR3 spells CASRRGEGNIQYF. For the CDR3, the DNA is TGTGCCAGCAGGAGGGGGGAGGGAAACATTCAGTACTTC.

The sample holds many counts of this clonotype. The CDR3 bases are TGTGCCAGCAGCTTAGGGGGGGGGAAGGTTCGAGATGGCTACACCTTC. Protein product: CASSLGGGKVRDGYTF. The chain is built from TRBV11-2 and TRBJ1-2; TRBD1 might be the D (5 bases). The length of the CDR3 is 16 residues. In germline, CDR1 is SGHAT, CDR2 FQNNGV. V lost 1 base and J lost 6, with 18 bases in between.

This clonotype was seen repeatedly, ten times or more. The V gene is TRBV4-1, the J gene TRBJ1-1, with 9 bases identical to TRBD1. The V gene end was trimmed by 1 base and the J gene end by 1 base; junction bases not matched to a gene: 4. Germline CDR1 reads MGHRA; CDR2 reads YSYEKL. This CDR3 spans 16 amino acids. The CDR3 sequence is CASSQVTGGPNTEAFF. The CDR3 DNA sequence: TGCGCCAGCAGCCAAGTGACAGGGGGTCCGAACACTGAAGCTTTCTTT.

For the CDR3, the DNA is TGTGCCACCAGCAGTCAACAGAACACTGAAGCTTTCTTT. Its protein product is CATSSQQNTEAFF. The gene calls are TRBV15 and TRBJ1-1; no clear D gene. CDR3 length: 13 residues. The germline V gene encodes CDR1 LNHNV and CDR2 YYDKDF (reference sequence). Trimming removed 3 bases at V and 1 base at J, with 6 bases between.

The chain links TRBV27 to TRBJ2-5, with 8 bases that match TRBD2. The CDR3 consists of 14 residues. The germline gives CDR1 MNHEY, CDR2 SMNVEV (reference sequence). V shed 2 bases, J shed 4 bases, and the junction held 3 bases outside the gene matches. CDR3 amino acids: CASSLVRGGETQYF. The CDR3 coding sequence is TGTGCCAGCAGTTTAGTTCGGGGGGGAGAGACCCAGTACTTC.

V and J are TRBV24-1 and TRBJ2-1; 12 bases fit TRBD2. Germline V gene sequence: CDR1 KGHDR, CDR2 SFDVKD. V was pared by 7 bases and J by 8 bases, with 8 bases of the junction left unmatched. The length of the CDR3 is 15 residues. The CDR3, as DNA: TGTGCCACCAGAGTCATACTAGCGGGGGGCGATGAGCAGTTCTTC. It is translated as CATRVILAGGDEQFF.

This chain links TRBV7-2 with TRBJ1-1; D unresolved. This CDR3 contains 13 residues. V shed 4 bases and J shed 3 bases, with 9 bases lying between them. Germline V lookup: CDR1 SGHTA, CDR2 FQGNSA. In DNA form, the CDR3 reads TGTGCCAGCAGCTCCACCCTGGACACTGAAGCTTTCTTT. Translated: CASSSTLDTEAFF.

This clonotype was recorded a few times. The chain combines TRBV5-1 with TRBJ1-1; the D gene is possibly TRBD1 (6 bases). Trimming took 1 base from V and 7 from J, leaving 14 bases between them. The CDR3 runs 14 residues. The germline V gene has CDR1 SGHRS and CDR2 YFSETQ. The CDR3 DNA reads TGCGCCAGCAGCTTGCAGGGGAGGGGAGATGAAGCTTTCTTT. Translation: CASSLQGRGDEAFF.

This clonotype appeared a single time. The chain is built from TRBV19 and TRBJ1-5, with no clear D. From germline, CDR1 is LNHDA and CDR2 SQIVND (reference sequence). The CDR3 has 15 residues. The V gene lost 6 bases and the J gene lost 4 bases, with 16 bases spanning the gap. CDR3 sequence (DNA): TGTGCCAGTAGACGAGGAGGTGCCTTTAATCAGCCCCAGCATTTT. Residues: CASRRGGAFNQPQHF.

This clonotype was seen repeatedly, ten times or more. V usage is TRBV19 and J usage is TRBJ2-7, with D tentatively TRBD1 (5 bases). The germline V and J ends were trimmed by 2 bases and 6 bases, with 11 bases remaining between them. This CDR3 has 13 residues. The germline CDR1 and CDR2 sequences are LNHDA and SQIVND (reference sequence). CDR3 loop: CASSISGPVEQYF. In DNA form, the CDR3 reads TGTGCCAGTAGTATATCAGGGCCGGTCGAGCAGTACTTC.

The rearrangement joins TRBV24-1 to TRBJ1-2, with D unresolved. The germline V and J ends were trimmed by 3 bases and 2 bases, with 6 bases remaining between them. Germline V gene sequence: CDR1 KGHDR, CDR2 SFDVKD. The CDR3 totals 13 residues. In DNA, the CDR3 is TGTGCCACCAGTGATGTACAGAACTATGGCTACACCTTC. Protein: CATSDVQNYGYTF.

V is TRBV29-1 and J is TRBJ1-1; 8 bases align to TRBD1. Germline V gives CDR1 SQVTM, CDR2 ANQGSEA. The CDR3 has 13 residues. The J segment lost 0 bases and the V segment lost 6 bases, leaving 3 bases of the junction unmatched. Here the CDR3 reads CSVDRVMNTEAFF. The CDR3 DNA reads TGCAGCGTGGACAGGGTAATGAACACTGAAGCTTTCTTT.

The chain employs TRBV2 and TRBJ2-2, with 14 bases matching TRBD2. There are 14 residues in the CDR3. Germline V gene lookup returns CDR1 SNHLY and CDR2 FYNNEI. The trim removed 6 bases at V and 11 bases at J, leaving 5 bases unmatched. The CDR3: CASRGLAGVGELFF. As DNA, the CDR3 is TGTGCCAGCAGGGGACTAGCGGGAGTCGGTGAGCTGTTTTTT.

This clonotype showed up many times. V and J are TRBV2 and TRBJ2-1; D is ambiguous. V was pared by 6 bases and J by 6 bases, with 18 bases between. Germline V gene sequence: CDR1 SNHLY, CDR2 FYNNEI. The CDR3 runs 15 residues. CDR3 nucleotides: TGTGCCAGCAGACGCGCCGTCGCAAGCAGCAATGAGCAGTTCTTC. Translation gives CASRRAVASSNEQFF.

This chain joins TRBV6-1 and TRBJ2-7; 7 bases agree with TRBD1. Per germline, CDR1 MNHNS and CDR2 SASEGT. The CDR3 has 12 residues. With 10 bases clipped from V and 7 bases from J, the junction kept 10 bases outside the gene matches. CDR3 protein: CATTRGIGEQYF. CDR3 DNA: TGTGCCACAACCAGGGGGATAGGAGAGCAGTACTTC.

This clonotype was counted ten times or more. The J gene is TRBJ2-7, the V gene TRBV19, with 9 nucleotides matching TRBD1. The germline V gene encodes CDR1 LNHDA and CDR2 SQIVND (reference sequence). The CDR3 loop spans 15 amino acids. After removal of 6 bases from V and 1 base from J, the junction contained 7 bases not matched to a gene. The CDR3 DNA follows: TGTGCCAGTAGCCGCGGGGGACAGGGTTCCTACGAGCAGTACTTC. Protein: CASSRGGQGSYEQYF.

This clonotype showed up many times. The chain joins TRBV2 to TRBJ2-4; D is uncertain. Deletions cut 3 bases from V and 6 bases from J, with 6 bases between. The CDR3 runs 12 residues. Germline CDR1 reads SNHLY; CDR2 reads FYNNEI. The CDR3 DNA reads TGTGCCAGCAGTGACCCTCCAAACATTCAGTACTTC. This translates into CASSDPPNIQYF.

Notes on this clonotype: A much larger clone is a single base away; this may be a read error. This sequence joins TRBV4-2 and TRBJ1-1; D is undetermined. The CDR3 extends over 14 amino acids. Germline V gene data show CDR1 as LGHNA and CDR2 as YNFKEQ. The CDR3 is CASSQVRMNTEALF. Here the CDR3 DNA reads TGTGCCAGCAGCCAAGTGAGGATGAACACTGAAGCTCTCTTT.

This clonotype was picked up many times. V usage is TRBV20-1 and J usage is TRBJ2-3; 11 nucleotides match TRBD2. This CDR3 spans 14 amino acids. V lost 5 bases and J lost 2; bases outside the gene matches: 3. Germline-derived CDR1 and CDR2 are DFQATT and SNEGSKA (reference sequence). This CDR3 reads CSAGLAGSTDTQYF. CDR3 bases: TGCAGTGCTGGACTAGCGGGTTCCACAGATACGCAGTATTTT.